This record covers a single T cell receptor (beta chain). Its target is unknown. The PCR was carried out with 60 Vbeta primers and 13 Jbeta primers. Some clones are missing from TCRdb's copy, which holds only in-frame ones; the method was immunoSEQ multiplex PCR. The sample consists of approximately 87,000 clones, approximately 84% of them appearing once. V gave up 4 bases and J gave up 2 bases, with 15 bases separating them. This CDR3 contains 15 residues. Looked up from germline, CDR1 is SGHDT and CDR2 is YYEEEE. This sample is part of a study of cytomegalovirus exposure and HLA in healthy donors. Study-wide findings and caveats: V segments that were indistinguishable, TRBV6-2 and TRBV6-3 among them, were omitted from analysis. A later analysis reportedly identified an Asian-associated ancestry cluster as carrying fewer N-insertions than the roughly 600-donor mean. Among TCR sequences, most were rare, though some public TCRs appeared in many donors.

V and J are TRBV5-6 and TRBJ1-1; tentative D call: TRBD1 (5 bases). The source material was PBMCs. This TCR derives from a woman between 18 and 30 years old in good health and CMV-seropositive. The CDR3 DNA reads as TGTGCCAGCAGCCTTAAACCTGACAGAAACACTGAAGCTTTCTTT. This codes for CASSLKPDRNTEAFF.